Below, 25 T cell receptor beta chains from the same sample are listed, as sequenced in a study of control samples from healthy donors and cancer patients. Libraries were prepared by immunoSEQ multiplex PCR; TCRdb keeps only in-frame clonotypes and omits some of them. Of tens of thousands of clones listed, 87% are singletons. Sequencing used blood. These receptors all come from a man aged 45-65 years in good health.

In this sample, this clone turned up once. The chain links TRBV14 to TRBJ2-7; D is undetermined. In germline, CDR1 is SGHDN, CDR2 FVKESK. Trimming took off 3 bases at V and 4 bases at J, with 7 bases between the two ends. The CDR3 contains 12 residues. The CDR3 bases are TGTGCCAGCAGCCATACCGGGTACGAGCAGTACGTC. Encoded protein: CASSHTGYEQYV.

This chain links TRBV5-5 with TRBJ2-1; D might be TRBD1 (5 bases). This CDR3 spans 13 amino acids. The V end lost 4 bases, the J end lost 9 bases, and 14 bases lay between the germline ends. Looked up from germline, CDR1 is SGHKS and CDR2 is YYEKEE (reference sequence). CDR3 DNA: TGTGCCAGCAGCCCACCGCTTAGGGGTGAGCAGTTCTTC. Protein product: CASSPPLRGEQFF. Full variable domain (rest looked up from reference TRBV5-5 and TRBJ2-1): DAGVTQSPTHLIKTRGQQVTLRCSPISGHKSVSWYQQVLGQGPQFIFQYYEKEERGRGNFPDRFSARQFPNYSSELNVNALLLGDSALYLCASSPPLRGEQFFGPGTRLTVL.

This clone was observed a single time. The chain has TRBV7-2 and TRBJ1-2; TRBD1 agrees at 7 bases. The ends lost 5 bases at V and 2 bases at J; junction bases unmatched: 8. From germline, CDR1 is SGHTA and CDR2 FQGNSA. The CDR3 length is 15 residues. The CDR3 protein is CASSEPLQGNYGYTF. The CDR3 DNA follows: TGTGCCAGCAGCGAGCCCTTACAGGGGAACTATGGCTACACCTTC.

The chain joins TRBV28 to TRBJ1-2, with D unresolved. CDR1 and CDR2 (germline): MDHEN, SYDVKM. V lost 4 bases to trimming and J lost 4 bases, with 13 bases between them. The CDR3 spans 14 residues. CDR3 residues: CASSSYPNFYGYTF. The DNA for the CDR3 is TGTGCCAGCAGTTCGTACCCGAACTTCTATGGCTACACCTTC.

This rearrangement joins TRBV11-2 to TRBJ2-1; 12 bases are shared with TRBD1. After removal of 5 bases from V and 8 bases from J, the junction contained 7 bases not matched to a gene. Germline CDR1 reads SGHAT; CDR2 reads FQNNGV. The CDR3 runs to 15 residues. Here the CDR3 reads CASSPGTGGVYEQFF. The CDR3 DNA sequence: TGTGCCAGCAGCCCCGGGACAGGGGGCGTTTATGAGCAGTTCTTC.

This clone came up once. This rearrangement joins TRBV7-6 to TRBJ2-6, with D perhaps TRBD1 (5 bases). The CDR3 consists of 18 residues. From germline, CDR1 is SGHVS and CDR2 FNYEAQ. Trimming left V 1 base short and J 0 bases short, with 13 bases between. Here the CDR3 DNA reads TGTGCCAGCAGCTTAGAAGCTGGACACCTCTCTGGGGCCAACGTCCTGACTTTC. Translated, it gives CASSLEAGHLSGANVLTF.

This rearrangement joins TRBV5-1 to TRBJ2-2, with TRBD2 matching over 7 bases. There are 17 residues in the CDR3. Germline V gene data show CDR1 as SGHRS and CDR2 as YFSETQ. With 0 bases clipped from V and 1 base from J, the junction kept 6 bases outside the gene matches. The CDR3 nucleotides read TGCGCCAGCAGCTTGGTCAAAACGGGAGGGAACACCGGGGAGCTGTTTTTT. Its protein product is CASSLVKTGGNTGELFF.

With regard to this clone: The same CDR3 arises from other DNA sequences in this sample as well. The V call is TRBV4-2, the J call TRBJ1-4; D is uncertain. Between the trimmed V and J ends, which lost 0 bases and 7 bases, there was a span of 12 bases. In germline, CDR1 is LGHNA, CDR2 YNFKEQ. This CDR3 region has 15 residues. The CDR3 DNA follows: TGTGCCAGCAGCCAAGATCACGGAAAGGGTGAAAAACTGTTTTTT. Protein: CASSQDHGKGEKLFF.

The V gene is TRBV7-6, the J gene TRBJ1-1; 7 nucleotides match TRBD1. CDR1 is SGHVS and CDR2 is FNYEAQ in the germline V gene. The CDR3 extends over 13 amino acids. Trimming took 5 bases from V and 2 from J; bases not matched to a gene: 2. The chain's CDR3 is CASSGGGNTEAFF. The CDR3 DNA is TGTGCCAGCAGCGGAGGGGGCAACACTGAAGCTTTCTTT.

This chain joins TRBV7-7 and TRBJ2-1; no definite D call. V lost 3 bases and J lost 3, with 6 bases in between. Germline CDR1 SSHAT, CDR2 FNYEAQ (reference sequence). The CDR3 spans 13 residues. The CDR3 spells CASSFGLYNEQFF. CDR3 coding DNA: TGTGCCAGCAGCTTTGGCCTCTACAATGAGCAGTTCTTC.

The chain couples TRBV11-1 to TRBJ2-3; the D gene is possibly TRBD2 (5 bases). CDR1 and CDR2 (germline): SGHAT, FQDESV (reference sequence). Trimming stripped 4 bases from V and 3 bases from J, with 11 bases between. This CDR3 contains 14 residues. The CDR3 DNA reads TGTGCCAGCAGCTCCACTAGACTTACAGATACGCAGTATTTT. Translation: CASSSTRLTDTQYF.

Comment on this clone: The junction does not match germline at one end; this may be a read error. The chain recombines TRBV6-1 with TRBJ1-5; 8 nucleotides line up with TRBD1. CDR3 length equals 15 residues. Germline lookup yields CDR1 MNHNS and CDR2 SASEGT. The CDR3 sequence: CASSEQAGGKQPQHF. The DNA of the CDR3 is TGTGCCAGCAGTGAGCAGGCAGGGGGCAAACAGCCCCAGCATTTT.

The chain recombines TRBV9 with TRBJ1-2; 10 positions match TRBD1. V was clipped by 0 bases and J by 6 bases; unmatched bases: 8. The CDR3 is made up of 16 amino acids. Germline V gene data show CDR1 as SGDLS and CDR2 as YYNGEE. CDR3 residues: CASSVGALDRGDGYTF. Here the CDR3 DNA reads TGTGCCAGCAGCGTAGGGGCGTTGGACAGGGGGGATGGCTACACCTTC.

CDR3 in amino acids: CASSLDVAPGDTQYF. DNA of the CDR3: TGCGCCAGCAGCCTGGATGTGGCCCCCGGAGATACGCAGTATTTT. The chain uses TRBV5-1 and TRBJ2-3; D not certain. Trimming removed 4 bases at V and 5 bases at J, with 17 bases between. The CDR3 consists of 15 residues. Looked up from germline, CDR1 is SGHRS and CDR2 is YFSETQ.

CDR3 nucleotides: TGTGCCAGCAGCGTTTCAGGGATGGGAAACTATGGCTACACCTTC. It translates to CASSVSGMGNYGYTF. This sequence joins TRBV9 and TRBJ1-2; D possibly corresponds to TRBD1 (5 bases). From germline, CDR1 is SGDLS and CDR2 YYNGEE. Trimming cost V 2 bases and J 2 bases, with 13 bases left between them. The CDR3 is made up of 15 amino acids.

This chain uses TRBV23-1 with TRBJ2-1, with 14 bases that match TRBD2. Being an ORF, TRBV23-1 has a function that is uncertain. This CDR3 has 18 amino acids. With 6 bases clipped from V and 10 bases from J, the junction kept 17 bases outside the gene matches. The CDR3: CASSVRPMGLAGVGEQFF. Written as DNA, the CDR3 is TGCGCCAGCAGCGTACGGCCAATGGGACTAGCGGGAGTTGGGGAGCAGTTCTTC.

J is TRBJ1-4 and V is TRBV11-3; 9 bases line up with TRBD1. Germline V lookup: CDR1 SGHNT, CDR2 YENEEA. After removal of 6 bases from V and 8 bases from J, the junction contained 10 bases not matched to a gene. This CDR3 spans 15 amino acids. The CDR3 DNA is TGTGCCAGCAGTCGTGGTGACAGGGGGAACGAAAAACTGTTTTTT. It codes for CASSRGDRGNEKLFF. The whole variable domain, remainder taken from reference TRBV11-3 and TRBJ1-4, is EAGVVQSPRYKIIEKKQPVAFWCNPISGHNTLYWYLQNLGQGPELLIRYENEEAVDDSQLPKDRFSAERLKGVDSTLKIQPAELGDSAVYLCASSRGDRGNEKLFFGSGTQLSVL.

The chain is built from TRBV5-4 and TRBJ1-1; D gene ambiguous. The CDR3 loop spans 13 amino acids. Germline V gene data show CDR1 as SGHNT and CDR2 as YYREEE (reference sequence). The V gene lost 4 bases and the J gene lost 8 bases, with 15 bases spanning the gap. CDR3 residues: CASSGEQEEEAFF. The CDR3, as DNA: TGTGCCAGCAGCGGGGAGCAGGAGGAGGAAGCTTTCTTT.

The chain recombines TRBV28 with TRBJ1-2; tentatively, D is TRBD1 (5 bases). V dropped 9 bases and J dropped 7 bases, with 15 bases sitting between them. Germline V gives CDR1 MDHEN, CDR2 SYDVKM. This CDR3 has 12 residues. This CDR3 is CASEGTAGGYTF. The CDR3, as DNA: TGTGCCAGTGAGGGGACGGCCGGTGGCTACACCTTC.

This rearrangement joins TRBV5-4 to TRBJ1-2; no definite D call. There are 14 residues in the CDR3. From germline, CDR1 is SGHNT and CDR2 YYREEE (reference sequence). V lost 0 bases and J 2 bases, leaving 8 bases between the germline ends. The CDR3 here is CASSLAVGNYGYTF. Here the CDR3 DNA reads TGTGCCAGCAGCTTGGCCGTGGGAAACTATGGCTACACCTTC.

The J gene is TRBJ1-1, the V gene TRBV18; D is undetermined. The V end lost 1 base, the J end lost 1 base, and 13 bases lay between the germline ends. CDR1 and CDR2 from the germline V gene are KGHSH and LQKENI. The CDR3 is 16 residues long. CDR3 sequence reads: CASSPLWAEKNTEAFF. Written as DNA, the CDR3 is TGTGCCAGCTCACCACTTTGGGCTGAAAAGAACACTGAAGCTTTCTTT.

This CDR3 is CASSVEGGSGNTIYF. CDR3 in DNA: TGTGCCAGCAGCGTAGAAGGGGGCTCTGGAAACACCATATATTTT. The V call is TRBV9, the J call TRBJ1-3; possible D gene TRBD1, 6 bases. V lost 0 bases and J lost 0, with 7 bases in between. Germline V gene sequence: CDR1 SGDLS, CDR2 YYNGEE. The CDR3 contains 15 residues. Variable domain in full (rest from reference TRBV9 and TRBJ1-3): DSGVTQTPKHLITATGQRVTLRCSPRSGDLSVYWYQQSLDQGLQFLIQYYNGEERAKGNILERFSAQQFPDLHSELNLSSLELGDSALYFCASSVEGGSGNTIYFGEGSWLTVV.

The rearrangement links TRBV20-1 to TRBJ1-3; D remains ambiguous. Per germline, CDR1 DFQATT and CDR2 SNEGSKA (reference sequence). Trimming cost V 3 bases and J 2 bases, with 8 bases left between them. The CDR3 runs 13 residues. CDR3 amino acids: CSASSLAGNTIYF. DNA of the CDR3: TGCAGTGCTAGTTCGCTCGCTGGAAACACCATATATTTT.

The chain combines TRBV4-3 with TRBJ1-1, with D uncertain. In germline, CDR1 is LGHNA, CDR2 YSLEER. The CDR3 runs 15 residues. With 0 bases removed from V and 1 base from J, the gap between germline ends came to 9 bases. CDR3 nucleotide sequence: TGCGCCAGCAGCCAAGATGGCACGGAGAACACTGAAGCTTTCTTT. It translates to CASSQDGTENTEAFF.

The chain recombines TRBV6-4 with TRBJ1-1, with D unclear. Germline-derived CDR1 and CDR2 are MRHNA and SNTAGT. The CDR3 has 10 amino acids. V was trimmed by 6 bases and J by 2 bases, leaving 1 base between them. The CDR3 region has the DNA TGTGCCAGCAGAAACACTGAAGCTTTCTTT. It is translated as CASRNTEAFF.